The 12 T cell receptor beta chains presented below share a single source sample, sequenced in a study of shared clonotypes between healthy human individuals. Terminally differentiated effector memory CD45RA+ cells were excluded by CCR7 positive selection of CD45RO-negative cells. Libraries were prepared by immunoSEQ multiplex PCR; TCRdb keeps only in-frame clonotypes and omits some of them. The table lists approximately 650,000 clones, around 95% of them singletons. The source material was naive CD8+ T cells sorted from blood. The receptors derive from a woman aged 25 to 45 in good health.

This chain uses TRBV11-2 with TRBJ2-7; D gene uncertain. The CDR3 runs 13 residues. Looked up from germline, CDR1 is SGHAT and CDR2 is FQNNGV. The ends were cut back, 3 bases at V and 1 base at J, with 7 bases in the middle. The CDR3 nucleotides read TGTGCCAGCAGCTTCCCAGATTCCTACGAGCAGTACTTC. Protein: CASSFPDSYEQYF.

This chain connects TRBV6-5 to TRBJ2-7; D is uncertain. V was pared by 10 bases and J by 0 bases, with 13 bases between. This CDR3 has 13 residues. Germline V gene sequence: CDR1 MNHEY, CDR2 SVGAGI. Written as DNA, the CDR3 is TGTGCCACACGCCGGGCCAGCTCCTACGAGCAGTACTTC. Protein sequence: CATRRASSYEQYF.

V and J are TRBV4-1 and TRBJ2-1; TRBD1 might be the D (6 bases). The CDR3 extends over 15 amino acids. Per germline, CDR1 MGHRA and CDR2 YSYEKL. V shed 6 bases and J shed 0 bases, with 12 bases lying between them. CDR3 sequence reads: CASSPTGISYNEQFF. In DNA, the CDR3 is TGCGCCAGCAGTCCTACAGGGATCTCCTACAATGAGCAGTTCTTC.

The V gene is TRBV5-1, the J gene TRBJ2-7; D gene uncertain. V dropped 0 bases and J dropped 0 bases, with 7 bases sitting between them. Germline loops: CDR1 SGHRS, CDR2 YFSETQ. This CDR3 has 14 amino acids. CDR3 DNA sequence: TGCGCCAGCAGCTTGGACGTGAGCTCCTACGAGCAGTACTTC. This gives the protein CASSLDVSSYEQYF.

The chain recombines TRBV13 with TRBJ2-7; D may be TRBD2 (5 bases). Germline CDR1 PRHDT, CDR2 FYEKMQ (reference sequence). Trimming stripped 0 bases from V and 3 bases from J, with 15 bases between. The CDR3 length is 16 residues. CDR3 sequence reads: CASSLGQSGLSYEQYF. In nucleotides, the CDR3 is TGTGCCAGCAGCTTAGGCCAAAGCGGCTTGAGCTACGAGCAGTACTTC.

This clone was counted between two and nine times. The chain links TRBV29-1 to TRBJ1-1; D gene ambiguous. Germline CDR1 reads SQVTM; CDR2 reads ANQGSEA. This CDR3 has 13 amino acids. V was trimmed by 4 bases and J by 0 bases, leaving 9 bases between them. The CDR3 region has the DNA TGCAGCGTTGGACGGGGAATGAACACTGAAGCTTTCTTT. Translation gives CSVGRGMNTEAFF.

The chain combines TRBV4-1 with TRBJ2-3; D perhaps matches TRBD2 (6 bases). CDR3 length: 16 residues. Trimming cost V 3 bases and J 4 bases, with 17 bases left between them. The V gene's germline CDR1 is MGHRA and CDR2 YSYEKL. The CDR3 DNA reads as TGCGCCAGCAGCCACGAACCGACGGGACTTGCAGATACGCAGTATTTT. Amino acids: CASSHEPTGLADTQYF.

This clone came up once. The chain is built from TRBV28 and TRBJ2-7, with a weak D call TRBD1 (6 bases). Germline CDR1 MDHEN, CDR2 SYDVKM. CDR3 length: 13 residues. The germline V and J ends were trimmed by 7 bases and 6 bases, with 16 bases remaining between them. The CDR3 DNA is TGTGCCAGCAAACTCCCAGGGGTAGGCGAGCAGTACTTC. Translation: CASKLPGVGEQYF.

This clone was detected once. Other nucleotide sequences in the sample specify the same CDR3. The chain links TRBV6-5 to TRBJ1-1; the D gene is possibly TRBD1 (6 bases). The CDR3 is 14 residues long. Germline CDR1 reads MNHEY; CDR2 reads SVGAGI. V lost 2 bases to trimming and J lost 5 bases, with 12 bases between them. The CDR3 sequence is CASSYGEGDTEAFF. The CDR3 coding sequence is TGTGCCAGCAGTTACGGCGAGGGGGATACTGAAGCTTTCTTT.

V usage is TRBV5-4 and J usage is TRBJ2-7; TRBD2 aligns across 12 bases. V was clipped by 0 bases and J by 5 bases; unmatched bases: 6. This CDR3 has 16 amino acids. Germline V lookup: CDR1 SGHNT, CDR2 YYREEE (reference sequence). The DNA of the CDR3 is TGTGCCAGCAGCTTGGCTAGCGGGAGGGCCGATAACGAGCAGTACTTC. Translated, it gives CASSLASGRADNEQYF.

The CDR3 nucleotides read TGTGCCAGCAGCCTAACCGGGACAGGGGTTGGCTACACCTTC. Amino acids: CASSLTGTGVGYTF. This chain joins TRBV5-6 and TRBJ1-2; 10 nucleotides match TRBD1. CDR3 size: 14 residues. V shed 4 bases, J shed 7 bases, and the junction held 7 bases outside the gene matches. Germline assignment: CDR1 SGHDT and CDR2 YYEEEE.

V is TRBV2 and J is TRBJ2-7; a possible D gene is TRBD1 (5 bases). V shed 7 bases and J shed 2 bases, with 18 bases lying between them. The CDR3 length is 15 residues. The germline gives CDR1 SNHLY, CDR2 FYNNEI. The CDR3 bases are TGTGCCAGCACCCCCCCCACAGGAGCCGCCTACGAGCAGTACTTC. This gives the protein CASTPPTGAAYEQYF.